This TCR beta chain was retrieved from a study of blood T cell dynamics during melanoma immunotherapy. The overall study: Metastatic melanoma patients received first-line pembrolizumab or nivolumab plus ipilimumab. Study-wide points: Unlike progressors, later disease-control patients had W3 repertoires gaining clonality or diversity.

Noted time point: week 3, after first cycle of checkpoint inhibitor. Patients had no prior systemic cancer treatment, immunosuppressants or other active cancers. A remark on this clone: The antigen remains unidentified.

Germline V gene sequence: CDR1 SGHDN, CDR2 FVKESK. The germline V and J ends were trimmed by 4 bases and 4 bases, with 11 bases remaining between them. This CDR3 comprises 13 residues. DNA loading was fixed at about 380 ng for all bulk PBMC samples. Sequenced by immunoSEQ multiplex PCR; TCRdb stores in-frame clones only, minus some. The sample yields roughly 8,000 clones, 75% to 90% seen once. The sequencing here drew on blood, taken from a patient treated with checkpoint blockade. V and J are TRBV14 and TRBJ2-7; D gene uncertain. The origin of this receptor is a human donor with melanoma. The CDR3 bases are TGTGCCAGCAGCCTTTCCCCCCCATACGAGCAGTACTTC. Translation: CASSLSPPYEQYF.